This T cell receptor (beta chain) was retrieved from a study of CD8 T cells in Susac syndrome. This CDR3 has 11 residues. Germline lookup yields CDR1 SGHTA and CDR2 FQGNSA. The V end lost 2 bases, the J end lost 13 bases, and 9 bases lay between the germline ends. TEMRA cells were FACS-enriched, unlike CD8+ and CD4+ T cells, which were negatively isolated. It was with random hexamers that roughly 0.45 to 1 ug RNA was reverse transcribed. Amplification of TCR beta CDR3 spanned 54 Vbeta and 13 Jbeta via immunoSEQ multiplex PCR. TCRdb re-called the immunoSEQ multiplex PCR reads with MiXCR, one entry per CDR3 protein. The profile covers 250,000 to 300,000 distinct CDR3 sequences, with 89% appearing a single time and more than 0.15% taken by the ten largest.

The chain joins TRBV7-2 to TRBJ2-1; no clear D gene. The source is a human donor with multiple sclerosis. The material sequenced was CD8+ T cells from PBMCs. The CDR3 nucleotides are TGTGCCAGCAGCTTACTTTCTGATCAGTTCTTC. Its protein is CASSLLSDQFF.